The 2 T cell receptor beta chains presented below share a single source sample, sequenced in a study of T cell responses to AZD1222 COVID-19 vaccine. Sequenced by immunoSEQ multiplex PCR; TCRdb stores in-frame clones only, minus some. This table holds roughly 97,000 clones, roughly 90% found once. Sample: peripheral blood, taken on day 0 of AZD1222 vaccination. Every receptor here comes from an adult in good health.

The genes are TRBV6-5 and TRBJ2-7; D is uncertain. Trimming removed 6 bases at V and 4 bases at J, with 13 bases between. In germline, CDR1 is MNHEY, CDR2 SVGAGI. This CDR3 spans 13 amino acids. CDR3 bases: TGTGCCAGCAGCGCTCGTCTAGATTACGAGCAGTACTTC. Translating it yields CASSARLDYEQYF.

The chain links TRBV5-8 to TRBJ1-6; the D gene is possibly TRBD1 (5 bases). This CDR3 is 18 amino acids long. CDR1 is SGHTS, CDR2 YDEGEE, per germline. Trimming left V 0 bases short and J 4 bases short, with 17 bases between. The CDR3 sequence is CASSLEAGGGSYNSPLHF. CDR3 in DNA: TGTGCCAGCAGCTTGGAGGCGGGGGGTGGATCTTATAATTCACCCCTCCACTTT.